The source of this TCR beta chain is a study of blood T cell repertoires in COVID-19. Study at large: Both acute and convalescent COVID-19 samples were obtained from the United States, Italy and Spain.

This table comes from immunoSEQ multiplex PCR, and its TCRdb copy is limited to in-frame clones, with some not included. The sample carries hundreds of thousands of clones, around 85% recorded once. With V trimmed by 4 bases and J by 7 bases, 12 bases remained unmatched. Germline CDR1 and CDR2: LGHNA and YNFKEQ. The CDR3 extends over 17 amino acids. Recruits, aged roughly 18 to 95 years, lived in around 24 US areas. Clinical histories supplied by participants themselves formed the basis of cohort assignment. The chain recombines TRBV4-2 with TRBJ2-5; TRBD2 matches at 13 bases. The source of this sequence is a woman in her forties or fifties with acute COVID-19. Material: PBMCs or T cells enriched from blood (not recorded which). CDR3 protein: CASSLRTSGGPEGTQYF. The DNA of the CDR3 is TGTGCCAGCAGCCTACGGACTAGCGGGGGCCCGGAGGGGACCCAGTACTTC.